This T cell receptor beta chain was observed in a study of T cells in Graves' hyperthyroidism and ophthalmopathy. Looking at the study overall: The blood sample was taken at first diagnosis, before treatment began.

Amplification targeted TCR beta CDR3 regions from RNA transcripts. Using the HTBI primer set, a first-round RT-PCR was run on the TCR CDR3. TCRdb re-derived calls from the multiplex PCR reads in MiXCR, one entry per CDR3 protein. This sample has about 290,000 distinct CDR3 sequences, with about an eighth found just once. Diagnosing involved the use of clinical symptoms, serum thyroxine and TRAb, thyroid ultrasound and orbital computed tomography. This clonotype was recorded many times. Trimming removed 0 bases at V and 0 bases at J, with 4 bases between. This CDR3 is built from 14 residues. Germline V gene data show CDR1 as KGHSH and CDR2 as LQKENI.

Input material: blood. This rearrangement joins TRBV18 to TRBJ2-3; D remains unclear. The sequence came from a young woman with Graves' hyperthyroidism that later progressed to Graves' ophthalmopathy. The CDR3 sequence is CASSPPTSTDTQYF. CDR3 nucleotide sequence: TGTGCCAGCTCACCACCCACGAGCACAGATACGCAGTATTTT.